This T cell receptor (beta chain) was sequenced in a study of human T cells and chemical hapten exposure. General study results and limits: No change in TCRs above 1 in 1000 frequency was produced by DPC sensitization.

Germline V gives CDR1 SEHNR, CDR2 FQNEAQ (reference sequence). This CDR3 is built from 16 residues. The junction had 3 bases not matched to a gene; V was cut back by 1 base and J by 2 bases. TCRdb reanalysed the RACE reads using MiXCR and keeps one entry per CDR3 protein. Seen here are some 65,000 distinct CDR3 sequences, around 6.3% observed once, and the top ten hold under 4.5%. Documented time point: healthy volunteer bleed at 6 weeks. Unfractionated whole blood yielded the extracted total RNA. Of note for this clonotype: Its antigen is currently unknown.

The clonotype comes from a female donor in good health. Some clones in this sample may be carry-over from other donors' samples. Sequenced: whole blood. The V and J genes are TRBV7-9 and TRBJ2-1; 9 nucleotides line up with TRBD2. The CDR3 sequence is CASSLEGLATYNEQFF. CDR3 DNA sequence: TGTGCCAGCAGCTTAGAGGGACTAGCAACCTACAATGAGCAGTTCTTC.